This T cell receptor (beta chain) was recorded in a study of Tregs in tolerant kidney transplant recipients. Notes on the study in general: Few patients were studied, so findings need validation in larger groups.

CDR3 size: 13 residues. Germline CDR1 and CDR2: MDHEN and SYDVKM. Trimming cost V 8 bases and J 6 bases; bases outside gene matches: 8. Produced via immunoSEQ multiplex PCR; TCRdb's table is partial and in-frame only. The repertoire holds some 66,000 clones, with around nine tenths as singletons. CD4+CD25+CD127- Tregs, CD4+CD25- non-Tregs, CD4 and CD8 cells were sorted. In the case of this clone: Its antigen is currently unknown.

The sequence came from a human donor who received a combined kidney and bone marrow transplant. This sample comprised CD8+ T cells from blood, obtained before the transplant. The J gene is TRBJ2-7, the V gene TRBV28; 9 nucleotides agree with TRBD1. In DNA, the CDR3 is TGTGCCAGCGCCGGGACAGGGACGGTCGAGCAGTACTTC. Translation gives CASAGTGTVEQYF.